The source of this T cell receptor beta chain is a study of blood T cell repertoires in COVID-19. Overall study: Sites in the United States, Italy and Spain provided acute and convalescent COVID-19 samples.

The table came from immunoSEQ multiplex PCR; TCRdb's copy has only in-frame clones and leaves some out. This table holds roughly 160,000 clones, 70% to 85% found once. Participants' own reports of clinical history determined their cohort assignment. CDR3 length: 13 amino acids. Trimming shortened V by 5 bases and J by 4 bases, and 11 bases separated the two germline ends. The germline V gene has CDR1 MDHEN and CDR2 SYDVKM. This chain links TRBV28 with TRBJ1-1, with D unclear. The sample taken for sequencing was PBMCs or T cells enriched from blood (not recorded which). The clonotype comes from a woman in her sixties or seventies in a cohort exposed to, infected with or recovered from COVID-19 (not recorded which). The chain's CDR3 is CASSLYRGTEAFF. CDR3 DNA sequence: TGTGCCAGCAGTCTCTACCGAGGCACTGAAGCTTTCTTT.